This T cell receptor (beta chain) was sequenced for a study of T-cell memory formation after mild COVID-19 (dated by TCRdb to about 2021). In the study overall: TCR sequence clusters from the two donors were largely donor specific. The cohort comprised two young, previously healthy adult volunteers, one female and one male. T-cell clones expanding and contracting after mild COVID-19 in a couple of donors were tracked by longitudinal TCRalpha and TCRbeta repertoire sequencing.

CDR1 is given as MDHEN and CDR2 as SYDVKM, both from the germline V gene. V is pared back by 4 bases and J by 10 bases, with 5 bases lying between the germline termini. Including cysteine and phenylalanine, the CDR3 has 11 amino acids. The CDR3 DNA has 33 bases and is translated from base 1. For sequencing, an Illumina NovaSeq 6000 was employed. TCRalpha and TCRbeta cDNA libraries were constructed by 5'RACE with constant-segment primers, with sample barcodes and unique molecular identifiers being introduced. Trizol reagent was used to extract RNA from every sample. Library amplification was performed in two PCR steps, and a second sample barcode and Illumina TruSeq adapters were introduced in the second step. The libraries were sequenced on an Illumina NovaSeq using 2 x 150 bp paired-end reads. Per the original workflow: Demultiplexing of reads and collapsing into UMI-guided consensus sequences were performed with migec v1.2.7. Using mixcr v2.1.11, the UMI consensuses were aligned to TRA and TRB V and J templates and assembled into clonotypes. Clonotypes were classified as expanded or contracted when called significant by both edgeR and NoisET, with noise models trained on biological replicates. For edgeR calls, the thresholds were a false discovery rate-adjusted p below 0.01 and a log2 fold-change of 1. As an exploratory analysis of dynamics, max-normalized trajectories of the 1000 most abundant clonotypes were examined with PCA combined with hierarchical clustering. Each responding clone was given a CD4 or CD8 phenotype based on the CD4+ and CD8+ repertoires, which had been sequenced separately. TCRdb reprocessing: public reads trimmed at Q25 with fastp, clones called with MiXCR, in-frame beta chains kept. A single entry per CDR3 protein holds the most common genes and DNA from its merged rows. The V and J calls here are based on TCRdb, not the publication. The sample table shows about 410,000 distinct CDR3 sequences, and over 15% are seen once. Together, the top ten hold about 22% of the sample.

PBMCs were isolated by Ficoll-Paque density gradient centrifugation. General conclusions and limits of the study: Balanced CD4/CD8 phenotypes were observed for clones contracting from day 15 to 85, whereas a bias towards CD4+ was observed for a second wave of clones expanding from day 15 to 37. Some responding clones were detected in pre-infection memory, suggesting pre-existing cross-reactive memory T cells joined the SARS-CoV-2 response. Contracting CD4+ clones appeared mostly in the CM and EM memory subsets, whereas CD8+ clones were enriched in EMRA. Only a couple of mild cases were covered in the study, and larger cohorts including severe cases with pre-infection samples were considered necessary. The second-wave clones that peaked on day 37 were not confirmed to be SARS-CoV-2 specific.

Points on this clonotype: What antigen it recognizes has not been identified. No quality values exist for individual bases; no much larger clone is one base distant.

The sequence was collected from a man between 18 and 29 years old who had mild COVID-19 (a few samples of this study predate the infection). The sample titles of this study are shuffled in the database, so cell type and time point are left out; the donor was told from shared clones. Sequencing used PBMCs or a T cell subset sorted from them (not recorded which). The rearranged segments are TRBV28 and TRBJ1-6, with no reliable assignment of the D segment. The DNA sequence is TGTGCCAGCAGTTATCGGTCACCCCTCCACTTT. It specifies CASSYRSPLHF. The entire variable domain, with the stretches around the CDR3 drawn from the reference TRBV28 and TRBJ1-6 proteins, is DVKVTQSSRYLVKRTGEKVFLECVQDMDHENMFWYRQDPGLGLRLIYFSYDVKMKEKGDIPEGYSVSREKKERFSLILESASTNQTSMYLCASSYRSPLHFGNGTRLTVT.